Shown below are 12 T cell receptor beta chains from a single sample sequenced in a study of Graves' ophthalmopathy and Graves' hyperthyroidism. Amplified TCR beta CDR3 regions were obtained using RNA transcripts as template. HTBI primers were used in a first-round RT-PCR, which preceded a second-round multiplex PCR. TCRdb fed the multiplex PCR reads into MiXCR, producing one record per CDR3 protein. The sample has roughly 1.1 million distinct CDR3 sequences; less than 45% are singletons. The sample consisted of peripheral blood or thyroid tissue (not recorded which). The source is an adult man with Graves' hyperthyroidism.

There are a few counts of this clonotype. CDR3 DNA sequence: TGTGCCAGCAGTTCGACCCTGGGCAGTGCAGAATACGAGCAGTACTTC. Encoded protein: CASSSTLGSAEYEQYF. The J gene is TRBJ2-7, the V gene TRBV28, with D unclear. Trimming stripped 4 bases from V and 4 bases from J, with 20 bases between. CDR1 and CDR2 (germline): MDHEN, SYDVKM. The CDR3 has 16 residues.

This clonotype was found a few times. V and J are TRBV4-3 and TRBJ2-7; D may be TRBD2 (5 bases). V lost 0 bases, J lost 6 bases, and 15 bases lay in between. This CDR3 is 15 amino acids long. Looked up from germline, CDR1 is LGHNA and CDR2 is YSLEER. CDR3 sequence (DNA): TGCGCCAGCAGCCAAGAGGGGAGAGGGAACCTCGAGCAGTACTTC. Translating gives CASSQEGRGNLEQYF.

This clonotype was found many times. The chain is built from TRBV25-1 and TRBJ1-5, with TRBD1 identical over 8 bases. With 0 bases clipped from V and 5 bases from J, the junction kept 12 bases outside the gene matches. This CDR3 spans 18 amino acids. CDR1 and CDR2 from the germline V gene are MGHDK and SYGVNS. DNA for the CDR3: TGTGCCAGCAGTGAATATAAACCCGCCAGCAGGGGGCATCAGCCCCAGCATTTT. Residues: CASSEYKPASRGHQPQHF.

A word on this clonotype: A single base separates this from a much larger clone, so it may be a read error. CDR3 bases: TGCGCCAGCAGTGAGGTCATCCACGAGCAGTACGTC. This translates into CASSEVIHEQYV. The chain employs TRBV12-3 or TRBV12-4 and TRBJ2-7; D unresolved. The CDR3 is 12 amino acids.

The table lists this clonotype with many counts. V and J are TRBV10-3 and TRBJ2-7, with 8 bases that match TRBD2. Germline values: CDR1 ENHRY, CDR2 SYGVKD. The length of the CDR3 is 13 residues. J was trimmed by 5 bases and V by 7 bases; bases with no gene match: 7. Written as DNA, the CDR3 is TGTGCCATCACGGAAGCGGGAGCCGACGAGCAGTACTTC. As protein: CAITEAGADEQYF.

This clonotype has at least ten counts. The rearrangement links TRBV12-3 or TRBV12-4 to TRBJ1-1; the D is unclear. Trimming stripped 3 bases from V and 1 base from J, with 12 bases between. This CDR3 contains 15 residues. Written as DNA, the CDR3 is TGTGCCAGCAGTTTTCTGGCAGGCCCGAACACTGAAGCTTTCTTT. It codes for CASSFLAGPNTEAFF.

This chain links TRBV5-4 with TRBJ2-3; tentative D call: TRBD1 (6 bases). The CDR3 has 14 amino acids. CDR1 SGHNT and CDR2 YYREEE come from the germline V gene (reference sequence). Trimming took off 4 bases at V and 3 bases at J, with 12 bases between the two ends. The CDR3 here is CASSATGGTDTQYF. CDR3 nucleotides: TGTGCCAGCAGCGCGACAGGAGGAACAGATACGCAGTATTTT.

The count of this clonotype is one. This chain connects TRBV11-2 to TRBJ1-1; no firm D call. Germline V lookup: CDR1 SGHAT, CDR2 FQNNGV. This CDR3 is built from 14 residues. The V end lost 8 bases, the J end lost 0 bases, and 13 bases lay between the germline ends. For the CDR3, the DNA is TGTGCCAGCTACGTGACGGAGATGAACACTGAAGCTTTCTTT. This sequence encodes CASYVTEMNTEAFF. The full variable domain, its missing parts supplied by reference TRBV11-2 and TRBJ1-1, is EAGVAQSPRYKIIEKRQSVAFWCNPISGHATLYWYQQILGQGPKLLIQFQNNGVVDDSQLPKDRFSAERLKGVDSTLKIQPAKLEDSAVYLCASYVTEMNTEAFFGQGTRLTVV.

Ten or more counts support this clonotype. DNA of the CDR3: TGCAGCGTTGAAGTCGGACTAGCGGGGGGCCGGGGCACCGGGGAGCTGTTTTTT. Its protein is CSVEVGLAGGRGTGELFF. The V and J genes are TRBV29-1 and TRBJ2-2, with 14 positions matching TRBD2. The CDR3 spans 18 residues. Germline trimming cut 1 base from V and 4 bases from J; bases unmatched to any gene: 8. Germline CDR1 and CDR2: SQVTM and ANQGSEA.

This clonotype was found many times. The V and J genes are TRBV7-9 and TRBJ1-3, with 8 bases fitting TRBD1. The germline V gene encodes CDR1 SEHNR and CDR2 FQNEAQ (reference sequence). The CDR3 has 15 residues. The V gene end was trimmed by 2 bases and the J gene end by 11 bases; junction bases not matched to a gene: 11. The CDR3: CASSLIQGAWDAIYF. The CDR3 DNA follows: TGTGCCAGCAGCTTAATCCAGGGGGCTTGGGACGCCATATATTTT.

There are many counts of this clonotype. This chain connects TRBV15 to TRBJ1-4, with TRBD1 matching 9 bases. Germline trimming cut 4 bases from V and 8 bases from J; bases unmatched to any gene: 8. Germline V gene lookup returns CDR1 LNHNV and CDR2 YYDKDF (reference sequence). The CDR3 is made up of 15 amino acids. CDR3: CATSKLDRGQEKLFF. CDR3 DNA: TGTGCCACCAGCAAACTGGACAGGGGCCAGGAAAAACTGTTTTTT.

This clonotype was recorded many times. The CDR3 sequence is CASSLEGNGNTIYF. The CDR3 DNA sequence: TGTGCCAGCAGCTTGGAGGGGAATGGAAACACCATATATTTT. The genes are TRBV7-2 and TRBJ1-3; D might be TRBD1 (5 bases). V lost 3 bases to trimming and J lost 3 bases, with 9 bases between them. The CDR3 sequence is 14 residues long. Germline V CDR1 and CDR2: SGHTA, FQGNSA.